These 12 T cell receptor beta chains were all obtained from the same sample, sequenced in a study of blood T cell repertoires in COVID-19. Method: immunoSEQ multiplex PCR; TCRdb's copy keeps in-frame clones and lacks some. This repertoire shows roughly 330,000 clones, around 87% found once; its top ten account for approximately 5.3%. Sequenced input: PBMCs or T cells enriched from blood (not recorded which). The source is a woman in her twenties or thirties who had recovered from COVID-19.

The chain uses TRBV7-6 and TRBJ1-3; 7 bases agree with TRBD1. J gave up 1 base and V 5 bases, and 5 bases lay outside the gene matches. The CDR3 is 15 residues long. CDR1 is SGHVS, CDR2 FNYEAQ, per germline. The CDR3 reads CASSTRQGSGNTIYF. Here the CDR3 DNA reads TGTGCCAGCAGCACTCGACAGGGTTCTGGAAACACCATATATTTT.

The CDR3 spells CASSLGLPTEAFF. In nucleotides, the CDR3 is TGCGCCAGCAGCTTAGGACTGCCCACTGAAGCTTTCTTT. The chain combines TRBV5-1 with TRBJ1-1; D remains ambiguous. Germline V lookup: CDR1 SGHRS, CDR2 YFSETQ. The CDR3 consists of 13 residues. V lost 2 bases and J lost 4, with 9 bases in between.

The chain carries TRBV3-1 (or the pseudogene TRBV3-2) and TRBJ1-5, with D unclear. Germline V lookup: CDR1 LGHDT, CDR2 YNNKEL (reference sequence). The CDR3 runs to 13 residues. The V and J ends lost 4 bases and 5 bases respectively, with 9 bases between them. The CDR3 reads CASSPSTHQPQHF. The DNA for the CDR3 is TGTGCCAGCAGCCCCTCAACTCATCAGCCCCAGCATTTT.

CDR3 loop: CASSIDRASYNEQFF. The CDR3 nucleotides are TGTGCCAGCAGTATTGACAGGGCTTCCTACAATGAGCAGTTCTTC. The gene calls are TRBV5-4 and TRBJ2-1; TRBD1 agrees at 7 bases. Germline CDR1 SGHNT, CDR2 YYREEE (reference sequence). This CDR3 spans 15 amino acids. Trimming at V came to 5 bases and at J to 1 base, leaving 6 bases not matched to a gene.

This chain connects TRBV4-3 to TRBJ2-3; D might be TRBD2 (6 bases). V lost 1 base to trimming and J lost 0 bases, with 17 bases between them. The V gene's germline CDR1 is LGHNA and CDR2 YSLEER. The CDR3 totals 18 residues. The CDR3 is CASSQAGRLDYSTDTQYF. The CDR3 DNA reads TGCGCCAGCAGCCAAGCAGGGAGACTAGATTATAGCACAGATACGCAGTATTTT.

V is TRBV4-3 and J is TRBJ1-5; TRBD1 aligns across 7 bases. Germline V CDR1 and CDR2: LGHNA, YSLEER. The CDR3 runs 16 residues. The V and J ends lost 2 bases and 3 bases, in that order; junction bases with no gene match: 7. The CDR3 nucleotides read TGCGCCAGCAGCCAATGGTATCAGGGGGACAATCAGCCCCAGCATTTT. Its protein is CASSQWYQGDNQPQHF.

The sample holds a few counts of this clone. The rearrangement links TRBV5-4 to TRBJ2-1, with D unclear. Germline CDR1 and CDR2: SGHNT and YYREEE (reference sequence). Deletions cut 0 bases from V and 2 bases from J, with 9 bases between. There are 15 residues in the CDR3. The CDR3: CASSLGSNAYNEQFF. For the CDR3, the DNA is TGTGCCAGCAGCTTGGGAAGCAATGCCTACAATGAGCAGTTCTTC.

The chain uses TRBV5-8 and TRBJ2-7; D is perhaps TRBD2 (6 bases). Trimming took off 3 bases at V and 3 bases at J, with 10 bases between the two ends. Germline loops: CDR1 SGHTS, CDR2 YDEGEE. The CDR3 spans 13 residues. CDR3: CASSSPGVYEQYF. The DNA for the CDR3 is TGTGCCAGCAGCTCGCCGGGGGTCTACGAGCAGTACTTC.

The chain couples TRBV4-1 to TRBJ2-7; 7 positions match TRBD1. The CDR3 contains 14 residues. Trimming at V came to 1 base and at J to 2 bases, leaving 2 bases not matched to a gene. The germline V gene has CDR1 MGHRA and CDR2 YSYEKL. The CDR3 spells CASSQATGAYEQYF. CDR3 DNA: TGCGCCAGCAGCCAAGCTACAGGGGCCTACGAGCAGTACTTC.

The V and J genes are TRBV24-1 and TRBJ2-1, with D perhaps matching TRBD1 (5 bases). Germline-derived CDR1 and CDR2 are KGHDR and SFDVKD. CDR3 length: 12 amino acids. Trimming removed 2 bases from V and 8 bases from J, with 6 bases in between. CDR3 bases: TGTGCCACCAGTGATTACAGGCATGAGCAGTTCTTC. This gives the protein CATSDYRHEQFF.

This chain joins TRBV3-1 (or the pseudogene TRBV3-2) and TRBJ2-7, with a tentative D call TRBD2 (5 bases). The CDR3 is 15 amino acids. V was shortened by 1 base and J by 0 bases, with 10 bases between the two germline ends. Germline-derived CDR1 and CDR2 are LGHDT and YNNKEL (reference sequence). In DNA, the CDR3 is TGTGCCAGCAGCCAAGCCAGCGGCCCCTCCTACGAGCAGTACTTC. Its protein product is CASSQASGPSYEQYF.

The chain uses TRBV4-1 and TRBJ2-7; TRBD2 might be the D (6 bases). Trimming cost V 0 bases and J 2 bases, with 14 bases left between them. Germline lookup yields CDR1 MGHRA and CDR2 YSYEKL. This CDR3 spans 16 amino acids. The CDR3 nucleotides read TGCGCCAGCAGCCAAGACCGCGGGGCGATGCCCTACGAGCAGTACTTC. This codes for CASSQDRGAMPYEQYF.